This is a list of T cell receptor beta chains from one sample in a study of T cells after yellow fever vaccination. TCRdb analysed the 5' RACE reads with MiXCR anew, one entry per CDR3 protein. The sample carries some 350,000 distinct CDR3 sequences, about 9.9% recorded once. The sequenced sample was PBMCs, obtained on the day of the first yellow fever vaccination. These receptors were obtained from a man aged 18 to 29 who received the YFV17D yellow fever vaccine. CDR3s include the opening cysteine and the closing phenylalanine or tryptophan.

J gene,V gene,CDR3 protein
TRBJ2-3,TRBV7-3,CASSPGGYLTDTQYF
TRBJ2-3,TRBV7-8,CASSLDSGHPTDTQYF
TRBJ1-3,TRBV4-2,CASSPRLLTSGNTIYF
TRBJ2-5,TRBV5-1,CASSLGRGGLETQYF
TRBJ1-6,TRBV2,CASKQGESPLHF
TRBJ2-7,TRBV10-2,CASRWTGAYEQYF
TRBJ1-2,TRBV7-6,CASSLNPDSNYGYTF
TRBJ2-5,TRBV29-1,CSVRTGQETQYF
TRBJ2-7,TRBV25-1,CASSEQTARAYEQYF
TRBJ2-2,TRBV15,CATSRREGPTGELFF
TRBJ1-1,TRBV14,CASSQGPGANTEAFF